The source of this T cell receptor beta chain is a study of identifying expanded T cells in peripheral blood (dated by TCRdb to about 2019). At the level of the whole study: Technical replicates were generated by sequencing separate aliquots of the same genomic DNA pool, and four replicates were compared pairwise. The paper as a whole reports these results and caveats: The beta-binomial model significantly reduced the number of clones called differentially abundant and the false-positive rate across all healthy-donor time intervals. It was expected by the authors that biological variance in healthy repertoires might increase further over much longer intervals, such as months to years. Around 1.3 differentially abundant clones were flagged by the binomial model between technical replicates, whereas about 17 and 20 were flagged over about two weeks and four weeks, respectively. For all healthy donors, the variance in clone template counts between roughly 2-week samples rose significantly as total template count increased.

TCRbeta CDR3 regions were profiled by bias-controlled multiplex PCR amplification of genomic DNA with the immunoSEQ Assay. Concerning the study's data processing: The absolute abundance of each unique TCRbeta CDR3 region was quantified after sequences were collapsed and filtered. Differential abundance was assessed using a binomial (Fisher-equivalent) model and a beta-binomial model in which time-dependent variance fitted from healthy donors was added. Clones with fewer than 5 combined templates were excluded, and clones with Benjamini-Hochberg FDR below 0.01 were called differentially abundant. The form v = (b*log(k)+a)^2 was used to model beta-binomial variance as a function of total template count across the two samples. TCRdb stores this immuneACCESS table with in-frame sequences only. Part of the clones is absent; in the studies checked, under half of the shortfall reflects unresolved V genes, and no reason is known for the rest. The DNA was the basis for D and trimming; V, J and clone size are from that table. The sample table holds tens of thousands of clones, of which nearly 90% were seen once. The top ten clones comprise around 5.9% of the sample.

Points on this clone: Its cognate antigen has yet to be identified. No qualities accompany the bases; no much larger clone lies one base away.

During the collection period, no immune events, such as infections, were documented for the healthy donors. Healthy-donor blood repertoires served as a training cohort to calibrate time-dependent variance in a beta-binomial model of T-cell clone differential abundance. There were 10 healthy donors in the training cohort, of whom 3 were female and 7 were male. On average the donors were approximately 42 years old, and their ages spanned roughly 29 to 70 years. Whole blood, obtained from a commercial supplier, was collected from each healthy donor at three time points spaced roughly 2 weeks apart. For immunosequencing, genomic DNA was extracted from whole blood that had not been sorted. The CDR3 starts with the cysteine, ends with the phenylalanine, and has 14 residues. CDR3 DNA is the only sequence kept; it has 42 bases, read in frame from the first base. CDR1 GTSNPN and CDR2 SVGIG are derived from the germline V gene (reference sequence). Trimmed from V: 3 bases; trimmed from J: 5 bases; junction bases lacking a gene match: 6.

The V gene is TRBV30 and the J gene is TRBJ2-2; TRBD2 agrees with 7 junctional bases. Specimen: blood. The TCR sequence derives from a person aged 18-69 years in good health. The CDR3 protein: CAWRGGSGTGELFF. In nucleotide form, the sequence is TGTGCCTGGAGGGGGGGGAGTGGAACCGGGGAGCTGTTTTTT.